The rows below give T cell receptor beta chains drawn from one sample of a study of chemoradiotherapy in HPV16-positive cancers. The data were produced by immunoSEQ multiplex PCR, yet TCRdb's version contains in-frame clones alone and is incomplete. The sample carries 5,000 or so clones, around 80% recorded once. The biological material was taken from a patient who underwent chemoradiotherapy. These receptors were obtained from a human donor with HPV-associated anogenital cancer. Each CDR3 is given with its conserved first and last residue. The order of the fields is V gene, D gene, CDR3 length, clone size, J gene, CDR3 protein, CDR3 DNA. The D gene is left open where the match is weak. Clone size appears in some rows only: once, few, many, or a class for an expanded clone.

v_call: TRBV7-3; d_call: .; cdr3_length: 11; clone_size: .; j_call: TRBJ2-2; cdr3_aa: CASSFGGELFF; cdr3_nt: TGTGCCAGCAGCTTTGGCGGGGAGCTGTTTTTT
v_call: TRBV14; d_call: .; cdr3_length: 15; clone_size: .; j_call: TRBJ1-3; cdr3_aa: CASSQSGFRGNTIYF; cdr3_nt: TGTGCCAGCAGCCAATCGGGCTTTCGAGGAAACACCATATATTTT
v_call: TRBV27; d_call: .; cdr3_length: 17; clone_size: .; j_call: TRBJ1-6; cdr3_aa: CASRSGWVQSYNSPLHF; cdr3_nt: TGTGCCAGCAGGTCGGGGTGGGTCCAGAGCTATAATTCACCCCTCCACTTT
v_call: TRBV27; d_call: .; cdr3_length: 16; clone_size: .; j_call: TRBJ2-7; cdr3_aa: CASSLGSGNRRYEQYF; cdr3_nt: TGTGCCAGCAGCCTAGGGTCCGGGAATAGGCGCTACGAGCAGTACTTC
v_call: TRBV6-6; d_call: TRBD2; cdr3_length: 13; clone_size: .; j_call: TRBJ2-3; cdr3_aa: CASGRGGPDTQYF; cdr3_nt: TGTGCCAGCGGGCGGGGGGGCCCCGATACGCAGTATTTT
v_call: TRBV29-1; d_call: TRBD1; cdr3_length: 15; clone_size: .; j_call: TRBJ2-7; cdr3_aa: CSAGQVDGGSYEQYF; cdr3_nt: TGCAGCGCGGGACAGGTGGATGGCGGCTCCTACGAGCAGTACTTC
v_call: TRBV19; d_call: .; cdr3_length: 16; clone_size: .; j_call: TRBJ1-6; cdr3_aa: CASRNRVQSYNSPLHF; cdr3_nt: TGTGCCAGTCGAAACAGGGTACAGTCCTATAATTCACCCCTCCACTTT
v_call: TRBV2; d_call: TRBD2; cdr3_length: 13; clone_size: few; j_call: TRBJ2-1; cdr3_aa: CASSTTSGSQQFF; cdr3_nt: TGTGCCAGCAGTACGACTAGCGGGAGTCAGCAGTTCTTC
v_call: TRBV9; d_call: TRBD2; cdr3_length: 16; clone_size: .; j_call: TRBJ2-2; cdr3_aa: CASSEQPGLVSGELFF; cdr3_nt: TGTGCCAGCAGCGAGCAGCCGGGACTAGTGTCCGGGGAGCTGTTTTTT
v_call: TRBV19; d_call: .; cdr3_length: 15; clone_size: .; j_call: TRBJ1-3; cdr3_aa: CASSMDKGQGNTIYF; cdr3_nt: TGTGCCAGTAGTATGGATAAAGGACAGGGAAACACCATATATTTT
v_call: TRBV25-1; d_call: .; cdr3_length: 11; clone_size: few; j_call: TRBJ1-6; cdr3_aa: CASSESSPLHF; cdr3_nt: TGTGCCAGCAGTGAATCGTCACCCCTCCACTTT
v_call: TRBV11-3; d_call: .; cdr3_length: 11; clone_size: .; j_call: TRBJ2-2; cdr3_aa: CASRETGELFF; cdr3_nt: TGTGCCAGCAGGGAAACCGGGGAGCTGTTTTTT
v_call: TRBV19; d_call: .; cdr3_length: 13; clone_size: few; j_call: TRBJ1-6; cdr3_aa: CASSPGGNSPLHF; cdr3_nt: TGTGCCAGTAGCCCAGGAGGGAATTCACCCCTCCACTTT
v_call: TRBV28; d_call: TRBD1; cdr3_length: 14; clone_size: .; j_call: TRBJ2-2; cdr3_aa: CASSLDRPTGELFF; cdr3_nt: TGTGCCAGCAGTTTGGACAGGCCCACCGGGGAGCTGTTTTTT
v_call: TRBV19; d_call: .; cdr3_length: 13; clone_size: few; j_call: TRBJ1-5; cdr3_aa: CASSIGGDQPQHF; cdr3_nt: TGTGCCAGTAGTATCGGCGGCGATCAGCCCCAGCATTTT
v_call: TRBV6-1; d_call: TRBD1; cdr3_length: 15; clone_size: .; j_call: TRBJ1-1; cdr3_aa: CASSMAGGANTEAFF; cdr3_nt: TGTGCCAGCAGTATGGCAGGGGGCGCGAACACTGAAGCTTTCTTT
v_call: TRBV6-1; d_call: .; cdr3_length: 14; clone_size: .; j_call: TRBJ1-3; cdr3_aa: CASSDRLSGNTIYF; cdr3_nt: TGTGCCAGCAGTGACAGACTCTCTGGAAACACCATATATTTT
v_call: TRBV7-9; d_call: .; cdr3_length: 14; clone_size: .; j_call: TRBJ1-1; cdr3_aa: CASSPEGMGTEAFF; cdr3_nt: TGTGCCAGCAGCCCCGAGGGAATGGGGACTGAAGCTTTCTTT
v_call: TRBV10-1; d_call: TRBD2; cdr3_length: 14; clone_size: .; j_call: TRBJ2-5; cdr3_aa: CASSPAGGRETQYF; cdr3_nt: TGCGCCAGCAGCCCAGCGGGGGGACGGGAGACCCAGTACTTC
v_call: TRBV7-8; d_call: TRBD2; cdr3_length: 18; clone_size: .; j_call: TRBJ2-1; cdr3_aa: CASRPGTSGSPSYNEQFF; cdr3_nt: TGTGCCAGCAGACCCGGGACTAGCGGCTCTCCATCCTACAATGAGCAGTTCTTC
v_call: TRBV10-2; d_call: .; cdr3_length: 13; clone_size: large; j_call: TRBJ1-1; cdr3_aa: CASSDQGRDGAFF; cdr3_nt: TGCGCCAGCAGTGACCAGGGGCGGGACGGAGCTTTCTTT
v_call: TRBV7-9; d_call: TRBD2; cdr3_length: 17; clone_size: .; j_call: TRBJ2-1; cdr3_aa: CASSSFSFTSGSHEQFF; cdr3_nt: TGTGCCAGCAGCTCATTTTCTTTCACTAGCGGGAGCCATGAGCAGTTCTTC
v_call: TRBV30; d_call: TRBD1; cdr3_length: 15; clone_size: .; j_call: TRBJ1-2; cdr3_aa: CAWSKNRGTDYGYTF; cdr3_nt: TGTGCCTGGAGTAAAAACAGGGGGACCGACTATGGCTACACCTTC
v_call: TRBV5-1; d_call: TRBD2; cdr3_length: 15; clone_size: .; j_call: TRBJ2-1; cdr3_aa: CASSLTGGAYNEQFF; cdr3_nt: TGCGCCAGCAGCCTGACGGGGGGGGCCTACAATGAGCAGTTCTTC
v_call: TRBV6-5; d_call: .; cdr3_length: 14; clone_size: .; j_call: TRBJ1-1; cdr3_aa: CASSYDTVNTEAFF; cdr3_nt: TGTGCCAGCAGTTATGACACTGTGAACACTGAAGCTTTCTTT
v_call: TRBV19; d_call: .; cdr3_length: 17; clone_size: .; j_call: TRBJ1-1; cdr3_aa: CASSIVFSDTLNTEAFF; cdr3_nt: TGTGCCAGTAGTATAGTATTTAGCGACACCTTGAACACTGAAGCTTTCTTT
v_call: TRBV10-3; d_call: TRBD2; cdr3_length: 14; clone_size: few; j_call: TRBJ2-5; cdr3_aa: CASSSGGALETQYF; cdr3_nt: TGTGCCTCCTCCAGCGGGGGGGCCTTAGAGACCCAGTACTTC